This entry features one TCR beta chain sequence. The entry originates in a study of memory CD4+ T cells and cytomegalovirus serostatus. Study details: Of the healthy Belgian adults, under 10 were CMV seropositive and approximately 24 seronegative.

Looked up from germline, CDR1 is SGHNT and CDR2 is YYREEE (reference sequence). Trimming took 4 bases from V and 4 from J; bases not matched to a gene: 7. This CDR3 spans 14 amino acids. Single viable CD3+CD4+CD8-CD45RO+ cells were sorted as the memory CD4+ T cells. Donors' CMV status reflects serum IgG against pp150, pp28, p38, p52. Positive selection with CD4 microbeads enriched total CD4+ T cells. Some clones are missing from TCRdb's copy, which holds only in-frame ones; the method was immunoSEQ multiplex PCR. The sample consists of about 25,000 clones, approximately 72% of them appearing once. V gene TRBV5-4 combines with J gene TRBJ1-2; 7 bases are shared with TRBD1. Sequenced sample: memory CD4+ T cells from blood. This TCR was sampled from an adult in good health and CMV-seronegative. The CDR3 loop reads CASSPDQGGYGYTF. CDR3 coding DNA: TGTGCCAGCAGCCCGGACCAGGGGGGCTATGGCTACACCTTC.